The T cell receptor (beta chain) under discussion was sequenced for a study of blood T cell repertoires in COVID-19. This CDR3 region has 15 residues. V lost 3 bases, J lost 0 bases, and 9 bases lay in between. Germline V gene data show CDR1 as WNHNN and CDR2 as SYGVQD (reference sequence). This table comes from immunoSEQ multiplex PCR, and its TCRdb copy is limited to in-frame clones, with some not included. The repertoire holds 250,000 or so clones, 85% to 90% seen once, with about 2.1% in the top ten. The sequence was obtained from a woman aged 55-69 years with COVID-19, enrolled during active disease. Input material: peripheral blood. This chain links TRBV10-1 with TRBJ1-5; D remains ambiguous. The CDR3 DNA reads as TGCGCCAGCAGTGATAACAGTAATAGCAATCAGCCCCAGCATTTT. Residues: CASSDNSNSNQPQHF.